This entry lists 7 T cell receptor beta chains sequenced from one sample in a study of shared clonotypes between healthy human individuals. The assay was immunoSEQ multiplex PCR, and TCRdb's table has in-frame clones only and misses some. This table has 2 million to 3 million clones, 80% to 95% appearing once. The sample was naive CD4+ T cells from PBMCs. Subset given: CD45RA+ positively selected. The receptor set was obtained from a man aged 18 to 30 in good health. Some clones in this sample may be carry-over from other donors' samples.

The V and J genes are TRBV7-9 and TRBJ2-3, with D possibly called TRBD1 or TRBD2 (5 bases each). Trimming shortened V by 5 bases and J by 9 bases, and 24 bases separated the two germline ends. The germline V gene has CDR1 SEHNR and CDR2 FQNEAQ (reference sequence). The CDR3 contains 16 residues. CDR3 loop: CASSPRDPPQRPTQYF. The CDR3 bases are TGTGCCAGCAGCCCCCGGGACCCTCCCCAGCGCCCCACGCAGTATTTT.

This sequence joins TRBV5-4 and TRBJ1-2; 11 bases match TRBD1. Germline V CDR1 and CDR2: SGHNT, YYREEE (reference sequence). This CDR3 has 16 residues. Trimming took 0 bases from V and 7 from J; bases not matched to a gene: 8. The CDR3: CASSLGGGQGAGGYTF. The CDR3 DNA reads TGTGCCAGCAGCTTGGGAGGAGGACAGGGGGCGGGTGGCTACACCTTC.

V gene TRBV12-5 combines with J gene TRBJ1-5; TRBD1 agrees at 12 bases. This CDR3 has 18 amino acids. V lost 3 bases to trimming and J lost 2 bases; unmatched junction nucleotides: 8. Germline CDR1 LGHNT, CDR2 FRNRAP. DNA for the CDR3: TGTGCTAGTGGTTTCTCCGGGACAGGGGGCGGTCGCAATCAGCCCCAGCATTTT. It yields the protein CASGFSGTGGGRNQPQHF.

Comments on this clone: The identical CDR3 is also encoded by other nucleotide sequences in the sample. The rearrangement links TRBV28 to TRBJ2-1; 9 bases align to TRBD2. The length of the CDR3 is 16 residues. V was clipped by 6 bases and J by 0 bases; unmatched bases: 6. Germline loops: CDR1 MDHEN, CDR2 SYDVKM. The CDR3 reads CASRVTSGGSYNEQFF. The CDR3 nucleotides read TGTGCCAGCAGAGTGACTAGCGGAGGCTCCTACAATGAGCAGTTCTTC.

Concerning this clone: Other DNA sequences within the sample encode an identical CDR3. The chain uses TRBV6-5 and TRBJ2-5; TRBD1 matches 7 bases. The V gene's germline CDR1 is MNHEY and CDR2 SVGAGI. V dropped 8 bases and J dropped 4; count of bases not matched to a gene: 4. This CDR3 has 12 residues. In DNA, the CDR3 is TGTGCCAGCCGACAGGGCGGAGAGACCCAGTACTTC. It encodes CASRQGGETQYF.

With regard to this clone: This CDR3 is also generated by other DNA sequences in the sample. V and J are TRBV9 and TRBJ1-2; TRBD1 is a possible D gene (6 bases). V was cut by 0 bases and J by 8 bases, with 8 bases left in between. The germline V gene encodes CDR1 SGDLS and CDR2 YYNGEE. There are 12 residues in the CDR3. CDR3 sequence (DNA): TGTGCCAGCAGCGTAGTGGGGGGCGGCTACACCTTC. Translated, it gives CASSVVGGGYTF.

To note about this clone: This same CDR3 is encoded by further DNA sequences in the sample. The chain joins TRBV7-3 to TRBJ2-3, with D possibly matching TRBD2 (5 bases). The V gene lost 5 bases and the J gene lost 2 bases, with 8 bases spanning the gap. Per germline, CDR1 SGHTA and CDR2 FQGTGA. CDR3 length: 13 amino acids. CDR3 nucleotide sequence: TGTGCCAGCAGCCCGGGATCCACAGATACGCAGTATTTT. It codes for CASSPGSTDTQYF.